This T cell receptor (beta chain) was obtained from a study of shared clonotypes between healthy human individuals (dated by TCRdb to about 2020). Study-wide context: The cohort comprised two women and three men aged 18 to 49 years. Per donor, leukapheresis produced somewhere between about 0.94 and 9 billion PBMCs. To increase sequencing depth and limit assay-specific biases, different laboratories used diverse techniques to prepare libraries and sequence TCR repertoires. The study deeply sequenced blood TCR repertoires of several healthy adults to estimate repertoire size and the extent of clonotype sharing between individuals. For each donor, three plates each were used for CD4 naive and CD4 memory, two plates were used for CD8 naive, and one plate was used for CD8 memory. The paper's findings and limits, for the study overall: Sampling was limited to blood, and TCR repertoires in tissue likely differ from TCR repertoires in blood. Estimated clonotype richness was generally larger for naive than for memory subsets. Even with the large sequencing depth, rarefaction of the sorted-subset datasets indicated that sequencing was incomplete. Because the study included only a small number of donors, the genetic and exposure-history diversity represented was limited. Approximately 5% of naive CD4, around 4% of naive CD8, around 2.3% of memory CD4, and more than 0.35% of memory CD8 clonotypes were shared across several donors. Compared with non-shared clonotypes, clonotypes shared by all four sorted-subset donors had higher generation probabilities. Based on pairwise subsampling, the degree of clonotype sharing among donors was expected to be affected by sequencing depth.

Donors were healthy HIV-negative adults with no recently reported acute infections or vaccinations. Every donor was a Caucasian adult residing in Nashville, Tennessee, USA. Magnetic negative selection was used to enrich CD4+ T cells, after which naive cells were positively selected on CD45RA and the negative fraction became the memory subset. Blood was collected by leukapheresis, and PBMCs were isolated by Ficoll-Histopaque density gradient centrifugation and then cryopreserved in liquid nitrogen vapor phase. Analytical flow cytometry was used to check the purity and quantity of each magnetically sorted T cell population. Each sorted fraction had its genomic DNA isolated and then quantified by UV absorbance on a Nanodrop 2000c. As encoded in the germline V gene, CDR1 is MNHEY while CDR2 is SVGAGI. The V and J ends are trimmed by 2 bases and 3 bases, leaving 14 bases between them. Including the terminal cysteine and phenylalanine, the CDR3 comprises 15 residues. Only CDR3 DNA remains: 45 bases, in frame from the first base.

TCR CDR3 regions were amplified from genomic DNA by multiplex PCR using the deep immunoSEQ assay. Extracted genomic DNA from each cell subset was distributed evenly across all wells of several immunoSEQ 96-well plates, and each plate was treated as a replicate. For sorted subsets, around 0.2 ug genomic DNA, equal to about 30,000 T cell genomes, was loaded into each replicate PCR. Purified libraries were quantified with a Qubit 3.0 fluorometer, sized on a Bioanalyzer 2100, and re-quantified with the KAPA Library Quantification kit. Every immunoSEQ 96-well plate was sequenced on a separate single-read 150-cycle Illumina NextSeq 550 flow cell. In the paper's pipeline: The immunoSEQ output contained only junctional sequences without quality scores, so filtering could not match that applied to full-length reads. To assign V/J genes and CDR3, sequences were annotated using PyIR, a Python wrapper for IgBLAST v1.9, with IMGT germline references. Reads with weak V/J assignments (E-value above 1e-6), missing CDR3, stop codons, out-of-frame junctions, or ambiguous translated residues were removed. V3J clonotypes were defined as sequences sharing the same inferred V gene, J gene, and CDR3 amino acid sequence. Percentage overlap between repertoires was computed as shared unique clonotypes divided by the size of the smaller repertoire. RTK rarefaction, the Chao1 estimator, and Recon v2.1 estimates of unobserved clonotypes were used to assess repertoire richness. Generation probabilities for all TCRbeta clonotypes obtained by the gDNA method from a few donors were computed using OLGA. Here the immuneACCESS table is served through TCRdb, limited to in-frame sequences with V and J called. Missing clones are a known gap in these copies; in checked studies unresolved V genes cover under half, and the rest lacks a known reason. That table is the source of V, J and clone size, and D and trimming were worked out from the DNA. Present in this sample are roughly 1,600,000 clones, 98% of which were seen just once. The top ten hold roughly 0.35% of the sample.

As to this clone: The antigen this receptor binds is unknown. Qualities for individual bases were not recorded, and no much larger clone is one base off.

Sequencing was performed on naive CD4+ T cells sorted from blood. The cell subset or site label, read with the paper, signifies: CD45RA+ positively selected. Here the chain combines TRBV6-5 and TRBJ2-7, with no reliable assignment of the D segment. The TCR sequence derives from a young man in good health. At the DNA level, the sequence is TGTGCCAGCAGTTACACGCGCGACACCCACTACGAGCAGTACTTC. Protein translation: CASSYTRDTHYEQYF.